This TCR beta chain was profiled in a study of cytomegalovirus exposure and HLA in healthy donors. Study-wide context: Earlier sequencing of some 170 million T cells yielded approximately 100 million unique TCR beta sequences. HLA-typed donors were the source of some 80 million unique TCRs, which an early data release held.

The PCR had 60 Vbeta and 13 Jbeta primers. Generated by immunoSEQ multiplex PCR, the TCRdb table keeps only in-frame clones and is missing some. The sample contains about 180,000 clones, approximately 80% of which appear only once. V dropped 5 bases and J dropped 6; count of bases not matched to a gene: 9. The CDR3 covers 14 residues. Germline lookup yields CDR1 LNHNV and CDR2 YYDKDF (reference sequence). The clonotype originates from a male donor in good health and CMV-seronegative. The sequenced sample consisted of PBMCs. The chain links TRBV15 to TRBJ1-2, with TRBD1 identical over 7 bases. CDR3: CATSAPTGLNGYTF. The CDR3 DNA sequence: TGTGCCACCAGCGCCCCGACAGGGTTGAATGGCTACACCTTC. The full variable domain, rest sourced from reference TRBV15 and TRBJ1-2, is DAMVIQNPRYQVTQFGKPVTLSCSQTLNHNVMYWYQQKSSQAPKLLFHYYDKDFNNEADTPDNFQSRRPNTSFCFLDIRSPGLGDTAMYLCATSAPTGLNGYTFGSGTRLTVV.